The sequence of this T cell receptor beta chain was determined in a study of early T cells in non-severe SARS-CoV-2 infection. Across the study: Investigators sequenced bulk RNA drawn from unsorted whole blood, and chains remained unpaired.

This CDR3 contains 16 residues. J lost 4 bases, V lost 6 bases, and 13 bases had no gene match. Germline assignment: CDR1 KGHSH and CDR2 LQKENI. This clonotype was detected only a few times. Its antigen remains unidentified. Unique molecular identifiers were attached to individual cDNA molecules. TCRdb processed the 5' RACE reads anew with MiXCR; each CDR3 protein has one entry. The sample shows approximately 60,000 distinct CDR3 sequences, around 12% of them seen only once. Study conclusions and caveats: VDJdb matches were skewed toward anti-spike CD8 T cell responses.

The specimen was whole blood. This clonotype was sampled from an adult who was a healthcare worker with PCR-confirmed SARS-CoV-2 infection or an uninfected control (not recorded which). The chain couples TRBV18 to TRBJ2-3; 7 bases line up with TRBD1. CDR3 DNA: TGTGCCAGCTCTCGGAACAGGGGCTTCCCCCCAGATACGCAGTATTTT. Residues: CASSRNRGFPPDTQYF.